Following are 17 T cell receptor beta chains from one sample sequenced in a study of a mutant IDH1 vaccine in newly diagnosed glioma. Time point specified: week 11, during vaccination. Doses of 300 ug of mutant IDH1 20-mer peptide were given with topical imiquimod. These TCRs are of unknown antigen specificity. The repertoire was sequenced with immunoSEQ multiplex PCR; TCRdb's copy has only in-frame clones and lacks some. The repertoire holds 110,000 or so clones, with approximately 87% as singletons. The material sequenced was PBMCs, taken from a glioma patient whose treatment included an IDH1 peptide vaccine. These receptors were taken from a woman between 50 and 59 years old with glioma.

The chain links TRBV5-8 to TRBJ1-1; perhaps TRBD1 as D (5 bases). CDR1 is SGHTS and CDR2 is YDEGEE in the germline V gene. V shed 4 bases and J shed 3 bases, with 16 bases lying between them. CDR3 length: 15 residues. The DNA for the CDR3 is TGTGCCAGCAGCCCCCGCCGGGGGGGGGACACTGAAGCTTTCTTT. Translation gives CASSPRRGGDTEAFF.

The chain joins TRBV9 to TRBJ1-4; D is unclear. The CDR3 runs 15 residues. Between the trimmed V and J ends, which lost 0 bases and 3 bases, there was a span of 9 bases. Germline V gene sequence: CDR1 SGDLS, CDR2 YYNGEE. The CDR3 reads CASSVGGVANEKLFF. The CDR3 DNA sequence: TGTGCCAGCAGCGTAGGAGGCGTGGCTAATGAAAAACTGTTTTTT.

The chain carries TRBV4-2 and TRBJ1-4; 9 bases map to TRBD1. V dropped 0 bases and J dropped 14; count of bases not matched to a gene: 1. This CDR3 contains 12 residues. Germline V gene sequence: CDR1 LGHNA, CDR2 YNFKEQ. The CDR3 nucleotides read TGTGCCAGCAGCCAAGACGGGACAGGGCTGTTTTTT. Its protein is CASSQDGTGLFF.

The chain recombines TRBV6-5 with TRBJ2-3; D possibly corresponds to TRBD1 (5 bases). Germline CDR1 reads MNHEY; CDR2 reads SVGAGI. The CDR3 runs to 11 residues. Trimming took 9 bases from V and 3 from J, leaving 7 bases between them. CDR3 residues: CARRQTDTQYF. The CDR3 region has the DNA TGTGCCAGGAGACAGACAGATACGCAGTATTTT.

This rearrangement joins TRBV19 to TRBJ1-2; 9 positions match TRBD1. V trimming: 2 bases; J trimming: 4 bases; junction bases outside the gene matches: 8. The germline V gene encodes CDR1 LNHDA and CDR2 SQIVND (reference sequence). The CDR3 spans 16 residues. In DNA, the CDR3 is TGTGCCAGTAGTATAATCACAGGGGGCGGGATCTATGGCTACACCTTC. Encoded protein: CASSIITGGGIYGYTF. Complete variable domain (other parts from reference TRBV19 and TRBJ1-2): DGGITQSPKYLFRKEGQNVTLSCEQNLNHDAMYWYRQDPGQGLRLIYYSQIVNDFQKGDIAEGYSVSREKKESFPLTVTSAQKNPTAFYLCASSIITGGGIYGYTFGSGTRLTVV.

V gene TRBV6-6 combines with J gene TRBJ1-3; D perhaps matches TRBD1 (5 bases). Germline CDR1 MNHNY, CDR2 SVGAGI (reference sequence). This CDR3 is 15 amino acids long. With 7 bases removed from V and 4 bases from J, the gap between germline ends came to 17 bases. CDR3 amino acids: CASKLGAYAGNTIYF. The CDR3 coding sequence is TGTGCCAGCAAACTAGGGGCCTACGCAGGAAACACCATATATTTT.

This clone was counted once. The chain combines TRBV18 with TRBJ2-7; 9 bases align to TRBD1. The V gene's germline CDR1 is KGHSH and CDR2 LQKENI. The CDR3 sequence is 15 residues long. With 2 bases clipped from V and 4 bases from J, the junction kept 6 bases outside the gene matches. The DNA of the CDR3 is TGTGCCAGCTCACCATCGGGACAGGGTATTTACGAGCAGTACTTC. This codes for CASSPSGQGIYEQYF.

The rearrangement uses TRBV5-1 and TRBJ2-1, with TRBD1 identical over 9 bases. The V and J ends lost 3 bases and 4 bases, in that order; junction bases with no gene match: 5. The CDR3 runs 15 residues. Germline V gene sequence: CDR1 SGHRS, CDR2 YFSETQ. The CDR3, as DNA: TGCGCCAGCAGCTGGGGACAGGGTGTATACAATGAGCAGTTCTTC. Protein sequence: CASSWGQGVYNEQFF.

The V call is TRBV5-4, the J call TRBJ2-7; perhaps TRBD1 as D (5 bases). The V end lost 4 bases, the J end lost 3 bases, and 14 bases lay between the germline ends. From germline, CDR1 is SGHNT and CDR2 YYREEE (reference sequence). The CDR3 spans 14 residues. The CDR3 DNA follows: TGTGCCAGCAGCAACCAGGGTCATTTCTACGAGCAGTACTTC. It codes for CASSNQGHFYEQYF.

This sequence joins TRBV15 and TRBJ2-2, with 8 bases fitting TRBD2. The CDR3 consists of 16 residues. CDR1 and CDR2 (germline): LNHNV, YYDKDF (reference sequence). The J segment lost 3 bases and the V segment lost 4 bases, leaving 7 bases of the junction unmatched. CDR3 DNA sequence: TGTGCCACCAGCACTGACGGGAGGGCCCACACCGGGGAGCTGTTTTTT. This encodes CATSTDGRAHTGELFF. Based on the CDR3 plus reference TRBV15 and TRBJ2-2, the full variable domain is DAMVIQNPRYQVTQFGKPVTLSCSQTLNHNVMYWYQQKSSQAPKLLFHYYDKDFNNEADTPDNFQSRRPNTSFCFLDIRSPGLGDTAMYLCATSTDGRAHTGELFFGEGSRLTVL.

The chain recombines TRBV7-9 with TRBJ2-7, with D possibly matching TRBD2 (6 bases). The CDR3 totals 11 residues. Trimming stripped 8 bases from V and 7 bases from J, with 12 bases between. Per germline, CDR1 SEHNR and CDR2 FQNEAQ (reference sequence). This chain's CDR3 is CASLIGGEQYF. The DNA of the CDR3 is TGTGCCAGCCTCATCGGAGGGGAGCAGTACTTC. Based on the CDR3 plus reference TRBV7-9 and TRBJ2-7, the full variable domain is DTGVSQNPRHKITKRGQNVTFRCDPISEHNRLYWYRQTLGQGPEFLTYFQNEAQLEKSRLLSDRFSAERPKGSFSTLEIQRTEQGDSAMYLCASLIGGEQYFGPGTRLTVT.

V is TRBV2 and J is TRBJ1-5; D call uncertain. Trimming took off 1 base at V and 1 base at J, with 11 bases between the two ends. The CDR3 totals 16 residues. From germline, CDR1 is SNHLY and CDR2 FYNNEI. The CDR3 region is CASSEEPRASNQPQHF. CDR3 nucleotide sequence: TGTGCCAGCAGTGAAGAACCCCGAGCCAGCAATCAGCCCCAGCATTTT.

V usage is TRBV29-1 and J usage is TRBJ2-1; 11 bases match TRBD2. Germline assignment: CDR1 SQVTM and CDR2 ANQGSEA. The V segment lost 4 bases and the J segment 7 bases; nucleotides outside the gene matches: 9. There are 15 residues in the CDR3. The CDR3 loop reads CSVGAPSGRFNEQFF. The CDR3 DNA reads as TGCAGCGTTGGGGCTCCTAGCGGGAGGTTTAATGAGCAGTTCTTC.

The rearrangement uses TRBV5-1 and TRBJ2-7; maybe TRBD1 (6 bases). This CDR3 is built from 12 residues. The germline V gene encodes CDR1 SGHRS and CDR2 YFSETQ. V lost 4 bases and J lost 5, with 10 bases in between. CDR3 coding DNA: TGCGCCAGCAGCCTCAACAGGGACGAGCAGTACTTC. Its translation is CASSLNRDEQYF.

The rearrangement links TRBV15 to TRBJ2-6; 9 bases align to TRBD1. Germline V gene sequence: CDR1 LNHNV, CDR2 YYDKDF (reference sequence). V gave up 0 bases and J gave up 1 base; unmatched junction bases: 7. The CDR3 length is 19 residues. As DNA, the CDR3 is TGTGCCACCAGCAGAGATTGGGGGACAGGGAAGTCTGGGGCCAACGTCCTGACTTTC. Amino acid sequence: CATSRDWGTGKSGANVLTF.

The rearrangement links TRBV28 to TRBJ1-1; no firm D call. The V gene's germline CDR1 is MDHEN and CDR2 SYDVKM. The CDR3 consists of 13 residues. Trimming shortened V by 3 bases and J by 1 base, and 6 bases separated the two germline ends. CDR3: CASSLDENTEAFF. CDR3 bases: TGTGCCAGCAGTTTGGACGAGAACACTGAAGCTTTCTTT.

The V gene is TRBV6-6, the J gene TRBJ1-2; the D gene is possibly TRBD1 (5 bases). Trimming cost V 7 bases and J 3 bases, with 15 bases left between them. Germline CDR1 and CDR2: MNHNY and SVGAGI (reference sequence). CDR3 size: 14 residues. CDR3 sequence: CASTQSGLDYGYTF. DNA of the CDR3: TGTGCCAGCACGCAGTCAGGGCTCGACTATGGCTACACCTTC.